A selection of T cell receptor beta chains follows, all from one sample in a study of blood T cell repertoires in COVID-19. Assay: immunoSEQ multiplex PCR; the TCRdb copy retains only in-frame clones and omits some. The sample has some 100,000 clones, more than 80% seen once; the top ten hold about 10%. Sequences were obtained from peripheral blood. These receptors originate from a human donor in a cohort sampled during active COVID-19. Both conserved end residues are part of each CDR3. D genes are given only for firm matches. Only some rows state a clone size, as once, few, many or a class for expanded clones.

clone_size,v_call,j_call,d_call,cdr3_nt,cdr3_aa
NA,TRBV4-1,TRBJ2-7,TRBD2,TGCGCCAGCAGCCAAGACCCTAGCGGCAGGACCTACGAGCAGTACTTC,CASSQDPSGRTYEQYF
NA,TRBV6-5,TRBJ1-5,NA,TGTGCCAGCAGTTACTCCCCCAGTCAGCCCCAGCATTTT,CASSYSPSQPQHF
NA,TRBV4-3,TRBJ1-6,TRBD1,TGCGCCAGCAGCCAAAACCTATTACTTGACAGGGATAATTCACCCCTCCACTTT,CASSQNLLLDRDNSPLHF
once,TRBV12-3/TRBV12-4,TRBJ2-3,NA,TGTGCCAGCAGTTTCCCCGCGGCAGATACGCAGTATTTT,CASSFPAADTQYF
NA,TRBV7-2,TRBJ1-1,NA,TGTGCCAGCAGCTTAAGTCTGGGGCTGACTGAAGCTTTCTTT,CASSLSLGLTEAFF
NA,TRBV6-2/TRBV6-3,TRBJ1-1,TRBD1,TGTGCCAGCAGCTATAGACAGGGGAGGCCTGAAGCTTTCTTT,CASSYRQGRPEAFF
once,TRBV4-2,TRBJ2-7,NA,TGTGCCAGCAGCCAAGTAGCTCAAAGCTCCTACGAGCAGTACTTC,CASSQVAQSSYEQYF
NA,TRBV6-1,TRBJ2-6,TRBD1,TGTGCCAGCAGTGCAGGACAGGCCTCTGGGGCCAACGTCCTGACTTTC,CASSAGQASGANVLTF
NA,TRBV3-1/TRBV3-2,TRBJ1-6,NA,TGTGCCAGCAGCCCCCCTGGGCAGTATTATAATTCACCCCTCCACTTT,CASSPPGQYYNSPLHF
NA,TRBV10-3,TRBJ2-7,NA,TGTGCCATCAGTGATCCTCAGGGGACCTACGAGCAGTACTTC,CAISDPQGTYEQYF
once,TRBV11-2,TRBJ2-1,NA,TGTGCCAGCAGCTACGGCAATGAGCAGTTCTTC,CASSYGNEQFF
NA,TRBV19,TRBJ2-6,NA,TGTGCCAGTAGTCCCCTGGCCTCTGGGGCCAACGTCCTGACTTTC,CASSPLASGANVLTF
NA,TRBV6-6,TRBJ2-7,NA,TGTGCCAGCAGTACTTACACCCCTTCGACTTTGCAGCAGTACTTC,CASSTYTPSTLQQYF
NA,TRBV6-2/TRBV6-3,TRBJ1-2,NA,TGTGCCAGCAGCTTGACACCGAACTATGGCTACACCTTC,CASSLTPNYGYTF
NA,TRBV28,TRBJ1-2,NA,TGTGCCAGCGCGATCGGAACAGGAGGGATCTATGGCTACACCTTC,CASAIGTGGIYGYTF
NA,TRBV5-8,TRBJ2-6,NA,TGTGCCAGCAGCTTCGTACAGGTCCTTCGCTCTGGGGCCAACGTCCTGACTTTC,CASSFVQVLRSGANVLTF
NA,TRBV2,TRBJ2-5,TRBD2,TGTGCCAGCAGTCGGACTAGCGGGAGGATAGGGGCCCAAGAGACCCAGTACTTC,CASSRTSGRIGAQETQYF
NA,TRBV4-3,TRBJ1-1,TRBD1,TGCGCCAGCAGCCAAGAGGGACAGCTGAACACTGAAGCTTTCTTT,CASSQEGQLNTEAFF
NA,TRBV7-9,TRBJ1-4,TRBD1,TGTGCCAGCAGCTGGACAGGGGGATCCGGAAAACTGTTTTTT,CASSWTGGSGKLFF
NA,TRBV30,TRBJ2-7,TRBD2,TGTGCCTGGAATACCGGGACTAGCGGACTCTACGAGCAGTACTTC,CAWNTGTSGLYEQYF
NA,TRBV5-1,TRBJ1-6,NA,TGCGCCAGCAGCTTGGGCGAGAACTATAATTCACCCCTCCACTTT,CASSLGENYNSPLHF
NA,TRBV9,TRBJ2-2,TRBD1,TGTGCCAGCAGCAAGAGACAGGGGGGCACCGGGGAGCTGTTTTTT,CASSKRQGGTGELFF
NA,TRBV6-6,TRBJ1-1,TRBD1,TGTGCCAGCAGTGGGACAGGAGCGAACACTGAAGCTTTCTTT,CASSGTGANTEAFF
NA,TRBV21-1,TRBJ2-7,NA,TGTGCCAGCAGCAAGGATGGACAGGTCTCCTACGAGCAGTACTTC,CASSKDGQVSYEQYF
NA,TRBV7-6,TRBJ2-3,NA,TGTGCCAGCAGCTTAGGGACAGCTAGCACAGATACGCAGTATTTT,CASSLGTASTDTQYF
once,TRBV7-8,TRBJ2-7,NA,TGTGCCAGCAGCTCCGGACAGAAAGGAGGCCTCTACGAGCAGTACTTC,CASSSGQKGGLYEQYF
NA,TRBV7-9,TRBJ1-1,NA,TGTGCCAGCAGCCTGGGGGCGAGCAACACTGAAGCTTTCTTT,CASSLGASNTEAFF
once,TRBV5-1,TRBJ2-3,NA,TGCGCCAGCAGCCTAACAGATACGCAGTATTTT,CASSLTDTQYF
few,TRBV7-2,TRBJ2-7,TRBD1,TGTGCCAGCAGACGAGACAGGGGTGAGAACGAGCAGTACTTC,CASRRDRGENEQYF
NA,TRBV5-6,TRBJ2-7,NA,TGTGCCAGCAGCTTGGGAGCGTTGTACGAGCAGTACTTC,CASSLGALYEQYF
once,TRBV14,TRBJ2-5,NA,TGTGCCAGCAGCCAGGACACCCCCTCAAGGGAGACCCAGTACTTC,CASSQDTPSRETQYF
few,TRBV7-8,TRBJ2-3,TRBD1,TGTGCCAGCCTCCGGGACAGGGCTCCAGATACGCAGTATTTT,CASLRDRAPDTQYF
NA,TRBV11-2,TRBJ2-7,TRBD1,TGTGCCAGCAGCTTAGATGACAGGGTTCGCGAGCAGTACTTC,CASSLDDRVREQYF
NA,TRBV24-1,TRBJ1-6,TRBD1,TGTGCCACCAGTGGCCGGGACAGGGAGTCACCCCTCCACTTT,CATSGRDRESPLHF
NA,TRBV4-3,TRBJ1-4,NA,TGCGCCAGCAGCCAAGATTGGGGCTCAGGGGAAAAACTGTTTTTT,CASSQDWGSGEKLFF
NA,TRBV7-3,TRBJ2-3,NA,TGTGCCAGCAGCTTCCGACACCCGCGAACAGATACGCAGTATTTT,CASSFRHPRTDTQYF
NA,TRBV7-2,TRBJ2-1,NA,TGTGCCAGCAGCTTAATGTCCGCGGGCCGAGGGAATGAGCAGTTCTTC,CASSLMSAGRGNEQFF
few,TRBV6-2/TRBV6-3,TRBJ2-7,NA,TGTGCCAGCAGTTACCCTCTCGGAGGGACCTACGAGCAGTACTTC,CASSYPLGGTYEQYF
NA,TRBV30,TRBJ1-4,NA,TGTGCCTGGAGTCGGAGCAGGGTTAATGAAAAACTGTTTTTT,CAWSRSRVNEKLFF
NA,TRBV27,TRBJ2-7,TRBD1,TGTGCCAGCAGTTTACAGGGGGTGGGCTACGAGCAGTACTTC,CASSLQGVGYEQYF
NA,TRBV13,TRBJ2-1,TRBD2,TGTGCCAGCAGCATTCCCCCGGGACTACTCTGGAGCAGGTACAATGAGCAGTTCTTC,CASSIPPGLLWSRYNEQFF
NA,TRBV28,TRBJ1-2,TRBD1,TGTGCCAGCAGCTGGGTACAGGGGGCGCCCCCGGAGGGCTACACCTTC,CASSWVQGAPPEGYTF